A selection of T cell receptor beta chains follows, all from one sample in a study of identical twins. Using its own MiXCR run on the 5' RACE reads, TCRdb lists one record per CDR3 protein. This sample carries approximately 620,000 distinct CDR3 sequences, over 8.5% of them seen once, and the ten largest clones take 0.98%. The data were also submitted as part of a second study, on yellow fever vaccine responses in identical twins.

The sample consisted of PBMCs. These receptors originate from a woman under 30 in good health. The CDR3 runs from the conserved cysteine through the conserved F or W. The D gene is left open where the match is weak. Clone size is stated in some rows and not others, as once, few, many or a class when expanded.

V gene: TRBV20-1; J gene: TRBJ1-1; clone size: few; D gene: TRBD1; CDR3 protein: CSARATGLRAFF; CDR3 DNA: TGCAGTGCTAGAGCGACAGGGCTGCGGGCTTTCTTT
V gene: TRBV6-4; J gene: TRBJ2-2; clone size: few; D gene: -; CDR3 protein: CASSEDDYGELFF; CDR3 DNA: TGTGCCAGCAGTGAAGACGACTACGGGGAGCTGTTTTTT
V gene: TRBV3-1; J gene: TRBJ2-7; clone size: -; D gene: -; CDR3 protein: CASSQRNGSSYEQYF; CDR3 DNA: TGTGCCAGCAGCCAACGCAACGGTTCGTCCTACGAGCAGTACTTC
V gene: TRBV9; J gene: TRBJ1-4; clone size: many; D gene: -; CDR3 protein: CASSAAVYGREKLFF; CDR3 DNA: TGTGCCAGCAGCGCCGCCGTCTATGGGAGGGAAAAACTGTTTTTT
V gene: TRBV29-1; J gene: TRBJ2-6; clone size: few; D gene: -; CDR3 protein: CSVDGSGANVLTF; CDR3 DNA: TGCAGCGTTGATGGGTCTGGGGCCAACGTCCTGACTTTC
V gene: TRBV3-1; J gene: TRBJ1-4; clone size: few; D gene: -; CDR3 protein: CASSVVSGTLNEKLFF; CDR3 DNA: TGTGCCAGCAGCGTGGTTAGCGGGACACTGAATGAAAAACTGTTTTTT
V gene: TRBV7-2; J gene: TRBJ2-3; clone size: few; D gene: TRBD2; CDR3 protein: CASSITSGRAGADTQYF; CDR3 DNA: TGTGCCAGCAGCATTACTAGCGGGAGGGCCGGGGCAGATACGCAGTATTTT
V gene: TRBV6-5; J gene: TRBJ2-7; clone size: -; D gene: -; CDR3 protein: CASSYLRGPEYEQYF; CDR3 DNA: TGTGCCAGCAGCTACCTACGGGGCCCGGAATACGAGCAGTACTTC
V gene: TRBV6-1; J gene: TRBJ2-2; clone size: few; D gene: -; CDR3 protein: CASSERGGGTGELFF; CDR3 DNA: TGTGCCAGCAGTGAACGGGGCGGAGGCACCGGGGAGCTGTTTTTT
V gene: TRBV3-1; J gene: TRBJ2-7; clone size: -; D gene: -; CDR3 protein: CASSRFRDYEQYF; CDR3 DNA: TGTGCCAGCAGCCGATTCAGAGACTACGAGCAGTACTTC
V gene: TRBV5-1; J gene: TRBJ2-2; clone size: many; D gene: -; CDR3 protein: CASSLIEGTTGELFF; CDR3 DNA: TGCGCCAGCAGCCTGATAGAAGGGACCACCGGGGAGCTGTTTTTT
V gene: TRBV10-3; J gene: TRBJ2-3; clone size: few; D gene: -; CDR3 protein: CATRAFGDTDTQYF; CDR3 DNA: TGTGCCACCCGGGCCTTCGGGGACACAGATACGCAGTATTTT